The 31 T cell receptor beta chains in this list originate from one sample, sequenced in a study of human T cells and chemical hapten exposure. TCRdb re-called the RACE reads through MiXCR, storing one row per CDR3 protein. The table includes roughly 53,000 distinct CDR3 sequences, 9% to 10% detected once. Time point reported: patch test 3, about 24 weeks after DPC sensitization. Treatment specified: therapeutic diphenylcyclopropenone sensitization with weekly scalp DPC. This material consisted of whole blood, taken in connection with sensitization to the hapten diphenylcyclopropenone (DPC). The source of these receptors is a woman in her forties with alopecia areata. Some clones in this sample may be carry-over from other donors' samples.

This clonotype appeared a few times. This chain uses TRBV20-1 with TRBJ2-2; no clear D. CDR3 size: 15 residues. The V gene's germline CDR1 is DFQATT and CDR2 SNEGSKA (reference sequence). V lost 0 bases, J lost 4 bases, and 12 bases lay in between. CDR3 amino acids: CSAREVTWGTGELFF. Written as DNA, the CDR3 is TGCAGTGCTAGAGAAGTGACGTGGGGCACCGGGGAGCTGTTTTTT.

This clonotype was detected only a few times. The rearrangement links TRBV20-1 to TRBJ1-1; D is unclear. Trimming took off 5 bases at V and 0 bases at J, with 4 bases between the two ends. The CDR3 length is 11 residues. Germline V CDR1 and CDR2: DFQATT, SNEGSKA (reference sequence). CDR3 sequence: CSAPMNTEAFF. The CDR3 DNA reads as TGCAGTGCTCCCATGAACACTGAAGCTTTCTTT.

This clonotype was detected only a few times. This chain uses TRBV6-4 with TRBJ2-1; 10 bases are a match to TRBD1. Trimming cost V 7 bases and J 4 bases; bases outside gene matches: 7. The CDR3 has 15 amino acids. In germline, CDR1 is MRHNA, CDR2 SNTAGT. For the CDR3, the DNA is TGTGCCAGCATCGCCGGGACAGGGGCATACAATGAGCAGTTCTTC. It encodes CASIAGTGAYNEQFF.

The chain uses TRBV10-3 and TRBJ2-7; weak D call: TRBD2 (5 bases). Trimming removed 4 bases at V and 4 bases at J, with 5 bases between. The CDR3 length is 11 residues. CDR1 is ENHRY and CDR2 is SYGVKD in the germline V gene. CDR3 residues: CAISGTYEQYF. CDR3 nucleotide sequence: TGTGCCATCAGTGGGACTTACGAGCAGTACTTC.

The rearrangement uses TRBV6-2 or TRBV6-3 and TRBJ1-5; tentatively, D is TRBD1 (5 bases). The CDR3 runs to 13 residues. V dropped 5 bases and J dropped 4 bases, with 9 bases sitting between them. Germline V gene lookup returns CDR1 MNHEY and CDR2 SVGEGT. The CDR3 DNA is TGTGCCAGCAGTAACCCAGGGAATCAGCCCCAGCATTTT. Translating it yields CASSNPGNQPQHF.

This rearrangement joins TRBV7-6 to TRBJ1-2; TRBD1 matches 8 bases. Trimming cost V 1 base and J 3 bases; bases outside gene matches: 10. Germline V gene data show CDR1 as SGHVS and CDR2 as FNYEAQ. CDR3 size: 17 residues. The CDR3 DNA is TGTGCCAGCAGCTTAGTCGGACAGGGCGATTTGGACTATGGCTACACCTTC. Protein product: CASSLVGQGDLDYGYTF.

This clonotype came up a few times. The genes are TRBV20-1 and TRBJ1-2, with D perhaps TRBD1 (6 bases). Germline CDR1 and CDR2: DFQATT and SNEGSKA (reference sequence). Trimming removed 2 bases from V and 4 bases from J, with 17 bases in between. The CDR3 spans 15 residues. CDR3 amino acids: CSARKDRWYLYGYTF. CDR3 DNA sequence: TGCAGTGCTAGAAAAGACAGGTGGTACCTCTATGGCTACACCTTC.

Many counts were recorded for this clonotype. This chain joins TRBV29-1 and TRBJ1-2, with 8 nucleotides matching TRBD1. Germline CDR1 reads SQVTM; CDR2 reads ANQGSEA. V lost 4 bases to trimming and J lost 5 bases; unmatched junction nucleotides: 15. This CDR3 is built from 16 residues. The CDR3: CSVVGGQGAEGYGYTF. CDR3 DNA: TGCAGCGTTGTTGGTGGTCAGGGGGCCGAAGGGTATGGCTACACCTTC.

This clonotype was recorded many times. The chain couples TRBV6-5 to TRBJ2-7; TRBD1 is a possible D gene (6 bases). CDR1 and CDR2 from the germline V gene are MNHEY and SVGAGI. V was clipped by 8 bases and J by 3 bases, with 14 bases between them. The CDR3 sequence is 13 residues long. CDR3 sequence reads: CASQSSRGYEQYF. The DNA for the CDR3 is TGTGCCAGCCAGTCGAGCAGGGGCTACGAGCAGTACTTC.

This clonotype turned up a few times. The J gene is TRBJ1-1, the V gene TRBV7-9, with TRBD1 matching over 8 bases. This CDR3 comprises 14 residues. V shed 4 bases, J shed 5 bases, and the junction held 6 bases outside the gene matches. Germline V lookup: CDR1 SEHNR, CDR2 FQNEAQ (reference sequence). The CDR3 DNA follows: TGTGCCAGCAGCTCAGGGGGCGGCTTTACTGAAGCTTTCTTT. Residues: CASSSGGGFTEAFF.

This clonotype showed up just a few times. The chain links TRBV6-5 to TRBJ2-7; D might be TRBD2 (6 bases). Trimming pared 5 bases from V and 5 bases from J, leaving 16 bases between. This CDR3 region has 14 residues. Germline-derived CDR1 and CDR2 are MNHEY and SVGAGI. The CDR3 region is CASSRSMEGHEQYF. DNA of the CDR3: TGTGCCAGCAGTCGTTCCATGGAGGGCCACGAGCAGTACTTC.

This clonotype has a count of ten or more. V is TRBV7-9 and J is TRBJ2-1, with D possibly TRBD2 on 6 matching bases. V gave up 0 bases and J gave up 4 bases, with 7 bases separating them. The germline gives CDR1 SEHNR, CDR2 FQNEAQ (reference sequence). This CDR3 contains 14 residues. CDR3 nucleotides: TGTGCCAGCAGCTTAGCGGGGACTTACAATGAGCAGTTCTTC. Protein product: CASSLAGTYNEQFF. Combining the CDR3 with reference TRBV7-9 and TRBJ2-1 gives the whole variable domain DTGVSQNPRHKITKRGQNVTFRCDPISEHNRLYWYRQTLGQGPEFLTYFQNEAQLEKSRLLSDRFSAERPKGSFSTLEIQRTEQGDSAMYLCASSLAGTYNEQFFGPGTRLTVL.

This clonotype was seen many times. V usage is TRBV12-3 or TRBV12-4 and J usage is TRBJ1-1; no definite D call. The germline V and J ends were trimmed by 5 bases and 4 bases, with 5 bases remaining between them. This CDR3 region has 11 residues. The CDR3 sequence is CASSEVTEAFF. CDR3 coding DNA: TGTGCCAGCAGTGAGGTCACTGAAGCTTTCTTT.

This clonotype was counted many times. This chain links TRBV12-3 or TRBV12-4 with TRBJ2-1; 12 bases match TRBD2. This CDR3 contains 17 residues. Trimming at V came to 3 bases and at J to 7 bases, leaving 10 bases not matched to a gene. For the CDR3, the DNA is TGTGCCAGCAGTTTTGCCTCTAGCGGGGGGGCTGCTAATGAGCAGTTCTTC. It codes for CASSFASSGGAANEQFF.

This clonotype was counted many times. CDR3: CASSWGRPGSYEQYF. DNA for the CDR3: TGCGCCAGCAGCTGGGGACGCCCTGGGTCCTACGAGCAGTACTTC. The genes are TRBV5-1 and TRBJ2-7; possibly TRBD1 or TRBD2 for D (5 bases each). The ends were cut back, 3 bases at V and 1 base at J, with 14 bases in the middle. The length of the CDR3 is 15 residues. Germline loops: CDR1 SGHRS, CDR2 YFSETQ.

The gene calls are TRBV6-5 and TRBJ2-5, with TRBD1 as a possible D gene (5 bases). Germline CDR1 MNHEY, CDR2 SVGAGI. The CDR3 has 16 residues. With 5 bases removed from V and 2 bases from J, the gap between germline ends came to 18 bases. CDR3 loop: CASSPTLDRKQETQYF. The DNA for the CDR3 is TGTGCCAGCAGTCCTACCCTTGACAGAAAACAAGAGACCCAGTACTTC.

The CDR3: CSVKGLEIADTQYF. DNA of the CDR3: TGCAGCGTTAAAGGACTAGAGATTGCAGATACGCAGTATTTT. V gene TRBV29-1 combines with J gene TRBJ2-3; 7 bases are shared with TRBD2. Germline CDR1 SQVTM, CDR2 ANQGSEA. The V gene end was trimmed by 5 bases and the J gene end by 4 bases; junction bases not matched to a gene: 9. The CDR3 is made up of 14 amino acids.

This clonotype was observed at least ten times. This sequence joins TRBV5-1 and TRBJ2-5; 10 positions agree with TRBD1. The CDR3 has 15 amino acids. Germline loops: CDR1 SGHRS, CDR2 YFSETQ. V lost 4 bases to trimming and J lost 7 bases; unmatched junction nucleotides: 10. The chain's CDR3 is CASSRSDRGLGTQYF. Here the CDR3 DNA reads TGCGCCAGCAGCAGGAGCGACAGGGGGCTCGGGACCCAGTACTTC.

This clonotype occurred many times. CDR3 DNA sequence: TGTGCCAGCAGCCAACCCCTGAGCCCCAATGAGCAGTTCTTC. This gives the protein CASSQPLSPNEQFF. V is TRBV7-9 and J is TRBJ2-1; the D is unclear. CDR1 and CDR2 from the germline V gene are SEHNR and FQNEAQ (reference sequence). The CDR3 has 14 amino acids. With 5 bases removed from V and 6 bases from J, the gap between germline ends came to 14 bases.

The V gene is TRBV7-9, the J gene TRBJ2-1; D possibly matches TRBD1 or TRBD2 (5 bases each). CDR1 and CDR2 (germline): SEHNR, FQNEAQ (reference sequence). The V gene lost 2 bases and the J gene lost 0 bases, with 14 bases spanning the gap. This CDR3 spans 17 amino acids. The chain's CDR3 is CASSLFGKGSSYNEQFF. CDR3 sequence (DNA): TGTGCCAGCAGCTTATTCGGTAAGGGGAGCTCCTACAATGAGCAGTTCTTC.

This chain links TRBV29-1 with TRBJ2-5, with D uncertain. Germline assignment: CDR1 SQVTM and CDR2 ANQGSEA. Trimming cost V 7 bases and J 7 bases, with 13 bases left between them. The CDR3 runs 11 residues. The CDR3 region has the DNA TGCAGCGCGGAAGGCTTTGGGACCCAGTACTTC. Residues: CSAEGFGTQYF.

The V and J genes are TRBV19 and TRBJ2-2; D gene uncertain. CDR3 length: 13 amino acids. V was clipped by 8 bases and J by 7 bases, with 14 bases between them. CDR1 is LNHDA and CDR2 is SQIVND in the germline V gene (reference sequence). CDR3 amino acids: CASRKAFGGELFF. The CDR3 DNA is TGTGCCAGTCGTAAGGCCTTCGGCGGGGAGCTGTTTTTT.

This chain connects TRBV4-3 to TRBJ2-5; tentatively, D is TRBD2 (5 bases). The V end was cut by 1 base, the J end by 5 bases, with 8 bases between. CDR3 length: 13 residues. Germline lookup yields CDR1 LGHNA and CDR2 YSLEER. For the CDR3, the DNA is TGCGCCAGCAGCCAAGGGAGGATTGAGACCCAGTACTTC. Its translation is CASSQGRIETQYF.

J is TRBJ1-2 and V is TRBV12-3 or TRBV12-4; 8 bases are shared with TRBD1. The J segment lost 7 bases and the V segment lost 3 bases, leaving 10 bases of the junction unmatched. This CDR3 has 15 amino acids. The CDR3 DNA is TGTGCCAGCAGTTTTAACGCAGGGGGCACTAGTGGCTACACCTTC. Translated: CASSFNAGGTSGYTF.

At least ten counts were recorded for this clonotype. CDR3 bases: TGCAGTGCCCACCCACCGGGACGGGCCTCTGAAGCTTTCTTT. Its translation is CSAHPPGRASEAFF. This chain uses TRBV20-1 with TRBJ1-1; tentative D call: TRBD1 (5 bases). V gave up 6 bases and J gave up 6 bases, with 20 bases separating them. The CDR3 extends over 14 amino acids. Germline V gene data show CDR1 as DFQATT and CDR2 as SNEGSKA (reference sequence).

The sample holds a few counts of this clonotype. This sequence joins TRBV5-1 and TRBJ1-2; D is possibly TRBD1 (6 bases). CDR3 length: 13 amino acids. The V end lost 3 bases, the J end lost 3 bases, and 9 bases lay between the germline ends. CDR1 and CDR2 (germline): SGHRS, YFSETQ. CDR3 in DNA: TGCGCCAGCAGCTACGGACAGCACTATGGCTACACCTTC. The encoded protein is CASSYGQHYGYTF.

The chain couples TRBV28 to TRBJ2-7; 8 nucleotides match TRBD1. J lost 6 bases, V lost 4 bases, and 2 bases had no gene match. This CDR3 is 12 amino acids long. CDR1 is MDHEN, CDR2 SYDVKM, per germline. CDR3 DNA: TGTGCCAGCAGTTCGGACAGGGCCGAGCAGTACTTC. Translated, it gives CASSSDRAEQYF.

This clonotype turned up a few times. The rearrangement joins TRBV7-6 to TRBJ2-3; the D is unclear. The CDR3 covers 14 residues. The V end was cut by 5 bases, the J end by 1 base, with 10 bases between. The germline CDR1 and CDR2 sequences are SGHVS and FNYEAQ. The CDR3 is CASSHGGGTDTQYF. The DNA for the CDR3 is TGTGCCAGCAGCCATGGCGGCGGCACAGATACGCAGTATTTT.

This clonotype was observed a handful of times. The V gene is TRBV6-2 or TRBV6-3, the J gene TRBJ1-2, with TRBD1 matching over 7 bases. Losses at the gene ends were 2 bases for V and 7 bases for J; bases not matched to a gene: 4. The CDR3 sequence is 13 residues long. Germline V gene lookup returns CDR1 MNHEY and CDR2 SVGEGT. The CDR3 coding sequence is TGTGCCAGCAGTTACGGCGGGACAGCTGGCTACACCTTC. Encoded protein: CASSYGGTAGYTF.

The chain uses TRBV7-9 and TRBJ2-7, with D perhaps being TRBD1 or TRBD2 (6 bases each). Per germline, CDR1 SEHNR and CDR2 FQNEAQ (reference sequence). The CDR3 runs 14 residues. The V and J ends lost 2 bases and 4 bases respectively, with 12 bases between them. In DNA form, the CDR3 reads TGTGCCAGCAGCTTAATGGGGGGCCCATACGAGCAGTACTTC. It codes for CASSLMGGPYEQYF. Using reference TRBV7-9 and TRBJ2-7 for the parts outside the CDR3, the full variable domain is DTGVSQNPRHKITKRGQNVTFRCDPISEHNRLYWYRQTLGQGPEFLTYFQNEAQLEKSRLLSDRFSAERPKGSFSTLEIQRTEQGDSAMYLCASSLMGGPYEQYFGPGTRLTVT.

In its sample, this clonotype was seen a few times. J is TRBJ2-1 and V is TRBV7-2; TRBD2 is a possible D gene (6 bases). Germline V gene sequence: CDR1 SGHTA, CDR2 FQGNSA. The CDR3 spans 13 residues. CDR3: CASGRLIYNEQFF. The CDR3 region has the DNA TGTGCGTCGGGGAGGCTTATCTACAATGAGCAGTTCTTC.